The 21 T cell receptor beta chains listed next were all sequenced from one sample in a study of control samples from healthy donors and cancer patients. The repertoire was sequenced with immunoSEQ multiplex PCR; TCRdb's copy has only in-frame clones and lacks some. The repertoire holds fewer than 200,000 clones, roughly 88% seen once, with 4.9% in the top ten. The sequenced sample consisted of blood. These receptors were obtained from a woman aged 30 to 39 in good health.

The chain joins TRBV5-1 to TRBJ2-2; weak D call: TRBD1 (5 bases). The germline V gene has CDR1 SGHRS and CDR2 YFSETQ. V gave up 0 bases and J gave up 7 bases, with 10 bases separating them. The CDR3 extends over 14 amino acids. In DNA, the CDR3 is TGCGCCAGCAGCTTGGACAGGATCGGCGGGGAGCTGTTTTTT. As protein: CASSLDRIGGELFF.

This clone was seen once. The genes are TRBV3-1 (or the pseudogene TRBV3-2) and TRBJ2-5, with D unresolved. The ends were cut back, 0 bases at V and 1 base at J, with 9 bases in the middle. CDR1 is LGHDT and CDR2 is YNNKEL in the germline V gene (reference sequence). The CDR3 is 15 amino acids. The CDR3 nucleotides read TGTGCCAGCAGCCAAGAGAGAACTTTCCAAGAGACCCAGTACTTC. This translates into CASSQERTFQETQYF.

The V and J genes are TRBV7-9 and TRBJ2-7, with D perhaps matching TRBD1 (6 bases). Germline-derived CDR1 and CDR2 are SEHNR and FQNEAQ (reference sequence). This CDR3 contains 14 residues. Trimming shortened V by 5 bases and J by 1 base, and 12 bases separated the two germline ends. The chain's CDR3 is CASSGAGVSYEQYF. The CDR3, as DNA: TGTGCCAGCAGCGGAGCAGGGGTTTCCTACGAGCAGTACTTC.

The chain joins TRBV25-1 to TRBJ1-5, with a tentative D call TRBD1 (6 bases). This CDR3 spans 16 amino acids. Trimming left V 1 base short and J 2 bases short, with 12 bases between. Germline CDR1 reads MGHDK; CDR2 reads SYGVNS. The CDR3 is CASSEWGASGNQPQHF. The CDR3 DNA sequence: TGTGCCAGCAGTGAATGGGGGGCATCGGGCAATCAGCCCCAGCATTTT. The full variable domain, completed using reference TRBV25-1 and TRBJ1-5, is EADIYQTPRYLVIGTGKKITLECSQTMGHDKMYWYQQDPGMELHLIHYSYGVNSTEKGDLSSESTVSRIRTEHFPLTLESARPSHTSQYLCASSEWGASGNQPQHFGDGTRLSIL.

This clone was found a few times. The CDR3, as DNA: TGTGCCAGCATGGGGGGCACTGAAGCTTTCTTT. This codes for CASMGGTEAFF. This rearrangement joins TRBV12-3 or TRBV12-4 to TRBJ1-1; perhaps TRBD1 as D (5 bases). The length of the CDR3 is 11 residues. V was clipped by 7 bases and J by 4 bases, with 7 bases between them.

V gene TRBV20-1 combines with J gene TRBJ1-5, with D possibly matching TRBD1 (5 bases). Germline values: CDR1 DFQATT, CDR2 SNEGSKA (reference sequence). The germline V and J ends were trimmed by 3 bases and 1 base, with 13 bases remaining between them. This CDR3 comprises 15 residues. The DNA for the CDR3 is TGCAGTGCTAGTACTGGGGGAATGAGCAATCAGCCCCAGCATTTT. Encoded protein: CSASTGGMSNQPQHF.

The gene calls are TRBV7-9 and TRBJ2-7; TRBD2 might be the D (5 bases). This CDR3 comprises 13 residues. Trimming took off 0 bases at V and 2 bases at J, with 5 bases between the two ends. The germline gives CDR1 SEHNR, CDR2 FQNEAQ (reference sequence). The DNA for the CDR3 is TGTGCCAGCAGCTTAGCGGGAGCCTACGAGCAGTACTTC. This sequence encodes CASSLAGAYEQYF.

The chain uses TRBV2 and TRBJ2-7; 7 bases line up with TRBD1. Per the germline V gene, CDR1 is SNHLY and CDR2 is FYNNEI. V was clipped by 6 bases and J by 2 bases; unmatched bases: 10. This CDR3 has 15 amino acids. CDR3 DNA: TGTGCCAGCAGCCCCGGACAGGCAAGACCCTACGAGCAGTACTTC. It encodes CASSPGQARPYEQYF. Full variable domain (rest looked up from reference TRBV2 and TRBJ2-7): EPEVTQTPSHQVTQMGQEVILRCVPISNHLYFYWYRQILGQKVEFLVSFYNNEISEKSEIFDDQFSVERPDGSNFTLKIRSTKLEDSAMYFCASSPGQARPYEQYFGPGTRLTVT.

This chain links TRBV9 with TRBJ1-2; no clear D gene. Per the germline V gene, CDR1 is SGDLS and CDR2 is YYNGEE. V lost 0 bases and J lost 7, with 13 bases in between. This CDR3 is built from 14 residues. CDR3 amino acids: CASSVGPQDVGYTF. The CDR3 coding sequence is TGTGCCAGCAGCGTAGGGCCCCAGGACGTTGGCTACACCTTC.

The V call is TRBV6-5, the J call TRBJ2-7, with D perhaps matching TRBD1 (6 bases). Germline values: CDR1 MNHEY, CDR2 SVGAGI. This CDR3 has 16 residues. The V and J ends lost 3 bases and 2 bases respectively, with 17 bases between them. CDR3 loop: CASSYMIQGRPYEQYF. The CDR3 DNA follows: TGTGCCAGCAGTTATATGATTCAGGGGCGCCCCTACGAGCAGTACTTC.

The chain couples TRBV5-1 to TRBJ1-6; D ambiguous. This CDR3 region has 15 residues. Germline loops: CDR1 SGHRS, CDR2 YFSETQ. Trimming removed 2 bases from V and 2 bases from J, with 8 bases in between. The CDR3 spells CASSFREPYNSPLHF. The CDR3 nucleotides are TGCGCCAGCAGCTTTAGGGAACCCTATAATTCACCCCTCCACTTT.

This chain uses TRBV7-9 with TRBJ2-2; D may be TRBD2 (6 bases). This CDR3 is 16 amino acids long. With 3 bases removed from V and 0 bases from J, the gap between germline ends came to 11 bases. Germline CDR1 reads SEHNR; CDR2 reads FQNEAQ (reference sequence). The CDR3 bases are TGTGCCAGCAGCTTTAGGGGCGGGACGAACACCGGGGAGCTGTTTTTT. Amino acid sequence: CASSFRGGTNTGELFF.

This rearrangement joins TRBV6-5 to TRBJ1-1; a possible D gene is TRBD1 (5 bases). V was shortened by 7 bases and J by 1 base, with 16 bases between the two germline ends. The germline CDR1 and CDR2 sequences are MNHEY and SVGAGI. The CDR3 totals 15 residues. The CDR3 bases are TGTGCCAGCATTCCCAGGACACAAAAGAACACTGAAGCTTTCTTT. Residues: CASIPRTQKNTEAFF.

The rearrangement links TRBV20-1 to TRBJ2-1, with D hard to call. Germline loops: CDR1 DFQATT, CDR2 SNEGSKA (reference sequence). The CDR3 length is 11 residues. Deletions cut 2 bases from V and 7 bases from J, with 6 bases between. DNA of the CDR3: TGCAGTGCTAGAATTCTTAATGAGCAGTTCTTC. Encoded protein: CSARILNEQFF.

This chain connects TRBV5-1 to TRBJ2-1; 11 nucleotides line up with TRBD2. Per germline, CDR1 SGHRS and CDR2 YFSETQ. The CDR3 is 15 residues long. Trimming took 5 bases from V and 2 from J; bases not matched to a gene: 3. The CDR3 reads CASRKGLAAYNEQFF. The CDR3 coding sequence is TGCGCCAGCAGAAAGGGACTAGCGGCCTACAATGAGCAGTTCTTC.

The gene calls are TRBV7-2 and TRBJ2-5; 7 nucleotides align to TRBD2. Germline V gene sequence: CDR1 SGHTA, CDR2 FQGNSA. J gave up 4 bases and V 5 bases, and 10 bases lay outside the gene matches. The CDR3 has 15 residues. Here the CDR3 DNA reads TGTGCCAGCAGCCCGGGAGGACTAGTTCGAGAGACCCAGTACTTC. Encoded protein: CASSPGGLVRETQYF.

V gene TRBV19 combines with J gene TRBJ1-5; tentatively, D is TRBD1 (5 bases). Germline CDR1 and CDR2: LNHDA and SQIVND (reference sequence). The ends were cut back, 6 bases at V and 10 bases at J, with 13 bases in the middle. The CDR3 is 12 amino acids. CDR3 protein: CASSLGGIPQHF. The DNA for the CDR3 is TGTGCCAGTAGCCTCGGGGGGATCCCCCAGCATTTT.

The CDR3 protein is CASSYNQGIAEAFF. The CDR3 coding sequence is TGTGCCAGCAGTTACAATCAGGGAATAGCTGAAGCTTTCTTT. The V call is TRBV6-5, the J call TRBJ1-1; a weak D match, TRBD1 (5 bases). Looked up from germline, CDR1 is MNHEY and CDR2 is SVGAGI. V gave up 2 bases and J gave up 6 bases, with 13 bases separating them. The CDR3 covers 14 residues.

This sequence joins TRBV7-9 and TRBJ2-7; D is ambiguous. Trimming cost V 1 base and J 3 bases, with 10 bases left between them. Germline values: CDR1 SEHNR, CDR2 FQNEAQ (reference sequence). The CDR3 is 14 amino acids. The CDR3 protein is CASSLEGQFYEQYF. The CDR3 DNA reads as TGTGCCAGCAGCTTAGAGGGTCAGTTCTACGAGCAGTACTTC.

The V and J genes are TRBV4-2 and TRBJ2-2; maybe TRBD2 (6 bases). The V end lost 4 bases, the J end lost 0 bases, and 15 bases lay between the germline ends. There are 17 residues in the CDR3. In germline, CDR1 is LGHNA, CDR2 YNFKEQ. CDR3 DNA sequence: TGTGCCAGCAGCCCCGGAGGGGCAGCAGCGAACACCGGGGAGCTGTTTTTT. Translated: CASSPGGAAANTGELFF.

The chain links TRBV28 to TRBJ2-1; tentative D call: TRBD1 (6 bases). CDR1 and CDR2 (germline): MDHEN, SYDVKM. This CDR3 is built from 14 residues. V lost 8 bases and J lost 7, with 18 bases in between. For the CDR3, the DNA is TGTGCCAGCGAATCGTCAGGGGTCGGGAATGAGCAGTTCTTC. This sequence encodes CASESSGVGNEQFF.